One and the same sample provided the 2 T cell receptor beta chains below, sequenced in a study of blood T cell repertoires in COVID-19. Data came from immunoSEQ multiplex PCR; TCRdb stores just in-frame clones and leaves some out. The sample lists fewer than 300,000 clones, approximately 89% occurring once. Sequenced sample: peripheral blood. These receptors were obtained from a woman in her twenties or thirties with COVID-19, enrolled during active disease.

This sequence joins TRBV7-9 and TRBJ1-1; D is uncertain. The length of the CDR3 is 12 residues. V dropped 5 bases and J dropped 7 bases, with 11 bases sitting between them. The germline CDR1 and CDR2 sequences are SEHNR and FQNEAQ (reference sequence). The CDR3 sequence: CASSNTRIEAFF. The CDR3 DNA sequence: TGTGCCAGCAGCAACACGAGGATTGAAGCTTTCTTT.

This rearrangement joins TRBV5-6 to TRBJ2-4; D is unclear. Trimming removed 0 bases at V and 0 bases at J, with 7 bases between. Germline CDR1 is SGHDT and CDR2 is YYEEEE. The CDR3 is made up of 15 amino acids. The CDR3 DNA reads TGTGCCAGCAGCTTGGCCCGTCTAGCCAAAAACATTCAGTACTTC. Translating gives CASSLARLAKNIQYF.